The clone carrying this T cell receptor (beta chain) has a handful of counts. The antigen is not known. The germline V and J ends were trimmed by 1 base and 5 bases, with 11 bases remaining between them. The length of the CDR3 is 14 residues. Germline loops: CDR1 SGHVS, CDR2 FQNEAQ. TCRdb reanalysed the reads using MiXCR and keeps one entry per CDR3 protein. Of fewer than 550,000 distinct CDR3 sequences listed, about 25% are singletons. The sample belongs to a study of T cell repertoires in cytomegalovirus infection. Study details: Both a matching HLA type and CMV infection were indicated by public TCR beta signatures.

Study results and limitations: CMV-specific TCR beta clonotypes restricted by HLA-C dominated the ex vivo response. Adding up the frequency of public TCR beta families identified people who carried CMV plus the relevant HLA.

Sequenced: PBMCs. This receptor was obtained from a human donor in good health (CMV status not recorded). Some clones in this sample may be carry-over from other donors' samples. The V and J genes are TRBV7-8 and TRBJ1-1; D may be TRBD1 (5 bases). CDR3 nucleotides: TGTGCCAGCAGCTTAGTGTTGGGGGTGACTGAAGCTTTCTTT. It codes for CASSLVLGVTEAFF.